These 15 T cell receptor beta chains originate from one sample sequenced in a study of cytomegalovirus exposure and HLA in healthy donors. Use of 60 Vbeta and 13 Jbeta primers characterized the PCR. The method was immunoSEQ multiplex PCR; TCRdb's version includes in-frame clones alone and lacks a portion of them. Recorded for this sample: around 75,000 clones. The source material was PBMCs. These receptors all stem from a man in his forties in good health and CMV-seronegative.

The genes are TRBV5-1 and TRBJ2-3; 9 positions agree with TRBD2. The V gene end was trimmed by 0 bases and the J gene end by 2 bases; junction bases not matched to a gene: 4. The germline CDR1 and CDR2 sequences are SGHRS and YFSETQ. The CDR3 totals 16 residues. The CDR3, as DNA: TGCGCCAGCAGCTTGGCCGGCGGGGGGGACACAGATACGCAGTATTTT. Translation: CASSLAGGGDTDTQYF.

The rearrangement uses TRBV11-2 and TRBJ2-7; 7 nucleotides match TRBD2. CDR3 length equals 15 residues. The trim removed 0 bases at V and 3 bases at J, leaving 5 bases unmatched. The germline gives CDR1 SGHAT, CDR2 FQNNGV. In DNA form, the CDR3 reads TGTGCCAGCAGCTTAGATCACAGCGGGGACTACGAGCAGTACTTC. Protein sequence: CASSLDHSGDYEQYF.

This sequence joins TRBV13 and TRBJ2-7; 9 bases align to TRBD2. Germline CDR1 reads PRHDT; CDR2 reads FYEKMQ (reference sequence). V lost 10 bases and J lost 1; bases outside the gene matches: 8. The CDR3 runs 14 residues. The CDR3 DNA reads TGTGCCACCAAACAAGCGGGAGGATCCTACGAGCAGTACTTC. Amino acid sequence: CATKQAGGSYEQYF.

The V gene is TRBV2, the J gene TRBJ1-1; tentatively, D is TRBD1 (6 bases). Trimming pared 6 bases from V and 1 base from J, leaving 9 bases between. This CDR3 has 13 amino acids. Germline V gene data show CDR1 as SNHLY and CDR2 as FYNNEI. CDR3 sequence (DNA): TGTGCCAGCAGAACAGGGCCGAACACTGAAGCTTTCTTT. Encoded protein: CASRTGPNTEAFF.

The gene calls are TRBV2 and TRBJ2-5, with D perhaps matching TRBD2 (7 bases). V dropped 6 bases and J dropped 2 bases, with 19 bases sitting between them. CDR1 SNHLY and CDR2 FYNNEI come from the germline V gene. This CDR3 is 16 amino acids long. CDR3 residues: CASRSTGGREQETQYF. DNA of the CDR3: TGTGCCAGCAGGAGCACGGGGGGCCGGGAGCAAGAGACCCAGTACTTC.

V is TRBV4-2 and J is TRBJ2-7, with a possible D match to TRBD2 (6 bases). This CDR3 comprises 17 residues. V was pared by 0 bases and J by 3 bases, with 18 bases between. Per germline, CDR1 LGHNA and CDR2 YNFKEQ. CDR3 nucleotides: TGTGCCAGCAGCCAAGATCGGGCGGGAACCGGGGACTACGAGCAGTACTTC. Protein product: CASSQDRAGTGDYEQYF.

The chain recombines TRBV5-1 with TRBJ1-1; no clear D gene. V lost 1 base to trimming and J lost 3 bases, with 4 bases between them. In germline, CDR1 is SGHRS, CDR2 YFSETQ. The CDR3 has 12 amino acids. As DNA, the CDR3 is TGCGCCAGCAGCTTGACAGACACTGAAGCTTTCTTT. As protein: CASSLTDTEAFF.

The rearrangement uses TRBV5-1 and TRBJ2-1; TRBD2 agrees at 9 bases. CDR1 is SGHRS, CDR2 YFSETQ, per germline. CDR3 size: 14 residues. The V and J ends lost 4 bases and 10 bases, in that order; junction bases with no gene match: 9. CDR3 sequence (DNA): TGCGCCAGCAGCGGTAGCGGGGGATATGGCGAGCAGTTCTTC. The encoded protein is CASSGSGGYGEQFF.

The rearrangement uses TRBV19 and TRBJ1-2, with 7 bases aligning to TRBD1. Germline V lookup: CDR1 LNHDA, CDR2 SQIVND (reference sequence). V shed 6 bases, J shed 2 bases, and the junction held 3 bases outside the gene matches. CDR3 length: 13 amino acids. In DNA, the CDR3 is TGTGCCAGTAGAGAACAGGGGAACTATGGCTACACCTTC. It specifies CASREQGNYGYTF.

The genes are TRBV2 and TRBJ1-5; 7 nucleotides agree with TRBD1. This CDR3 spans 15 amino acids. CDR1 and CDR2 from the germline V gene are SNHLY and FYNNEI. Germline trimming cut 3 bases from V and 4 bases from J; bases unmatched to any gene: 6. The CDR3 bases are TGTGCCAGCAGTGATCCCAGGGGGGCGAATCAGCCCCAGCATTTT. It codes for CASSDPRGANQPQHF.

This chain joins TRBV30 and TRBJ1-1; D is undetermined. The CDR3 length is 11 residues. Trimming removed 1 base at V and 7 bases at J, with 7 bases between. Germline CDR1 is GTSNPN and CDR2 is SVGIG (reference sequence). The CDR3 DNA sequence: TGTGCCTGGAGTGGGCAAGTTGAAGCTTTCTTT. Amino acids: CAWSGQVEAFF.

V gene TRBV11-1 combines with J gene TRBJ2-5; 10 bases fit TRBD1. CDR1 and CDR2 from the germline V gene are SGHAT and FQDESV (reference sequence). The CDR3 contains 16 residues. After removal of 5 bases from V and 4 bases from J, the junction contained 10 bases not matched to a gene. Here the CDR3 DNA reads TGTGCCAGCAGCCCCTGGGAGACAGGGGGCCGAGAGACCCAGTACTTC. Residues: CASSPWETGGRETQYF.

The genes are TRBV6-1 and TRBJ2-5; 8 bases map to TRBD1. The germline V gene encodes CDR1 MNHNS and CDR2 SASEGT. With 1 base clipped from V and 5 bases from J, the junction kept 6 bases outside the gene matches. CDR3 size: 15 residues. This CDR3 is CASSEGTGGSETQYF. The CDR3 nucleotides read TGTGCCAGCAGTGAAGGTACAGGGGGTTCGGAGACCCAGTACTTC.

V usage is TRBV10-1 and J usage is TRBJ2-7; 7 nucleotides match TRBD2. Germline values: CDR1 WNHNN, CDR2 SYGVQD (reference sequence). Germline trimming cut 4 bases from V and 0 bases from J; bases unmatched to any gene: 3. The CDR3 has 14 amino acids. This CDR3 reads CASSARGSSYEQYF. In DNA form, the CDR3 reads TGCGCCAGCAGTGCTCGCGGGAGCTCCTACGAGCAGTACTTC.

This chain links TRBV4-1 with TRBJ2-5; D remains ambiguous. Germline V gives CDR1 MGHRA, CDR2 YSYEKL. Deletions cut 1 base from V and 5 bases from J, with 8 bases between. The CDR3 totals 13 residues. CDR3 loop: CASSQGPGETQYF. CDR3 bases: TGCGCCAGCAGCCAAGGGCCCGGGGAGACCCAGTACTTC.